This is a list of T cell receptor beta chains from one sample in a study of CD4+ T cells in melanoma. Repertoires were generated with immunoSEQ multiplex PCR, while TCRdb's copy carries only in-frame clones and drops some. Here the sample spans roughly 50,000 clones, roughly 89% being singletons. Sequenced input: peripheral blood. The receptors stem from a human donor with melanoma. CDR3s include the opening cysteine and the closing phenylalanine or tryptophan. D genes are given only for firm matches. Expanded clones are given a class, and other clones once, few, many or no size at all.

TRBV28	-	TRBJ1-1	-	TGTGCCAGCAGTTCTACCCTTTTGAACACTGAAGCTTTCTTT	CASSSTLLNTEAFF
TRBV6-1	-	TRBJ1-5	-	TGTGCCAGCAGTGAAGCGCGGGGAGCGTTTAGCAATCAGCCCCAGCATTTT	CASSEARGAFSNQPQHF
TRBV19	-	TRBJ2-2	-	TGTGCCAGTAGTATCCACGGCGACACCTCGAACACCGGGGAGCTGTTTTTT	CASSIHGDTSNTGELFF
TRBV6-1	once	TRBJ1-1	TRBD1	TGTGCCAGCACCGAATGGACAGGCGAAGCTTTCTTT	CASTEWTGEAFF
TRBV29-1	-	TRBJ2-7	-	TGCAGCGTCGGAACCCGACGTACCGACGGTGAGCAGTACTTC	CSVGTRRTDGEQYF
TRBV28	-	TRBJ1-2	TRBD1	TGTGCCAGCAGCTCACTGGGACAGGGTTATTTCTATGGCTACACCTTC	CASSSLGQGYFYGYTF
TRBV25-1	-	TRBJ1-5	-	TGTGCCAGCAGGAAAGGGGGGGCGAACAATCAGCCCCAGCATTTT	CASRKGGANNQPQHF
TRBV6-1	few	TRBJ2-7	TRBD1	TGTGCCACCCTAAGGGACAGAACAGCCTACGAGCAGTACTTC	CATLRDRTAYEQYF
TRBV7-8	-	TRBJ2-7	-	TGTGCCAGCAGCTTAGCGCGATACGAGCAGTACTTC	CASSLARYEQYF
TRBV11-2	-	TRBJ2-4	-	TGTGCCAGCAGCCCGGAAAACCGGGGGCCTCTAAACATTCAGTACTTC	CASSPENRGPLNIQYF
TRBV13	-	TRBJ1-2	TRBD1	TGTGCCAGCCAGAGGGGGCAAGTCTATGGCTACACCTTC	CASQRGQVYGYTF
TRBV7-9	-	TRBJ2-6	TRBD1	TGTGCCAGCAGCCACAGGGGGTATCCCCTCACTGGGGCCAACGTCCTGACTTTC	CASSHRGYPLTGANVLTF
TRBV11-2	-	TRBJ1-2	-	TGTGCCAGCAGCCTAACAGGGATTAACTATGGCTACACCTTC	CASSLTGINYGYTF
TRBV5-4	-	TRBJ2-2	TRBD1	TGTGCCAGCAGCTTGGAGGGGACAGGGGCGACCGGGGAGCTGTTTTTT	CASSLEGTGATGELFF
TRBV11-2	-	TRBJ1-1	TRBD1	TGTGCCAGCAGCCGTAAACAGGGGTCGGGCAACACTGAAGCTTTCTTT	CASSRKQGSGNTEAFF
TRBV6-5	-	TRBJ2-1	-	TGTGCCAGCAGTTACTTTGACTTTACCCCCCACAATGAGCAGTTCTTC	CASSYFDFTPHNEQFF
TRBV11-3	-	TRBJ2-1	TRBD1	TGTGCCAGCAGCTCGGGACAGAACAATGAGCAGTTCTTC	CASSSGQNNEQFF
TRBV7-6	-	TRBJ2-5	-	TGTGCCAGCAGCCCCAGTTGGGGACAAGTCGGGACCCAGTACTTC	CASSPSWGQVGTQYF
TRBV14	-	TRBJ1-3	-	TGTGCCAGCAGCCAAGCAATAGGATCTTCCTCTGGAAACACCATATATTTT	CASSQAIGSSSGNTIYF
TRBV4-2	-	TRBJ2-3	TRBD1	TGTGCCAGCAGCCAAGAGTGGCAGGGGGATGGGACAGATACGCAGTATTTT	CASSQEWQGDGTDTQYF
TRBV7-9	-	TRBJ1-2	-	TGTGCCAGCAGCTTAGGCGGGAATGGCTACACCTTC	CASSLGGNGYTF
TRBV18	-	TRBJ1-1	-	TGTGCCAGCTCACCCGAGACAGTCTTGGGAACTGAAGCTTTCTTT	CASSPETVLGTEAFF
TRBV19	once	TRBJ1-2	-	TGTGCCAGTAGTATGGGGAGGGCCTCACTCTATGGCTACACCTTC	CASSMGRASLYGYTF
TRBV10-3	-	TRBJ2-3	-	TGTGCCATCAGGGGGACCACAGATACGCAGTATTTT	CAIRGTTDTQYF
TRBV28	-	TRBJ2-5	TRBD1	TGTGCCAGCAGTCAATCCGGACAGGAAGAGACCCAGTACTTC	CASSQSGQEETQYF
TRBV29-1	-	TRBJ2-3	-	TGCAGTGTAACCGTCCGAGGAGGGGCGAGCACAGATACGCAGTATTTT	CSVTVRGGASTDTQYF
TRBV5-8	-	TRBJ1-5	TRBD1	TGTGCCAGCAGAAACCCGGGACAGGGTGGGCGGCCCCAGCATTTT	CASRNPGQGGRPQHF
TRBV6-1	-	TRBJ2-1	TRBD2	TGTGCCAGCAGTGCTAGCGGGGGGTGGGATGAGCAGTTCTTC	CASSASGGWDEQFF
TRBV19	-	TRBJ1-2	-	TGTGCCAGTAGTATCTCCTCAGAGAACTATGGCTACACCTTC	CASSISSENYGYTF
TRBV5-1	once	TRBJ1-3	-	TGCGCCAGCAGCTCTGACAGGCGAAACACCATATATTTT	CASSSDRRNTIYF
TRBV7-9	-	TRBJ2-5	-	TGTGCCAGCAGCCCCCCCGACAGGATAGGGCAAGAGACCCAGTACTTC	CASSPPDRIGQETQYF
TRBV7-2	-	TRBJ1-3	-	TGTGCCAGCAGCTTAAATCCGGTTAGCTCTGGAAACACCATATATTTT	CASSLNPVSSGNTIYF
TRBV5-6	-	TRBJ1-3	TRBD1	TGTGCCAGCAGCTTGGTGGGGACAGATGGAAACACCATATATTTT	CASSLVGTDGNTIYF
TRBV2	-	TRBJ2-5	TRBD1	TGTGCAAACACCGGGACAGGGGAAGTGAAGCACCAAGAGACCCAGTACTTC	CANTGTGEVKHQETQYF
TRBV15	-	TRBJ1-1	TRBD1	TGTGCCACTAGCGGCTGGACAGGGGGCACTGAAGCTTTCTTT	CATSGWTGGTEAFF
TRBV9	few	TRBJ2-5	TRBD2	TGTGCCAGCAGCGTAGAAGGGGAGGTAACTAGCGGGGAGCAAGAGACCCAGTACTTC	CASSVEGEVTSGEQETQYF
TRBV9	once	TRBJ2-2	-	TGTGCCAGCAGCGTAGGGCGGGGCAACACCGGGGAGCTGTTTTTT	CASSVGRGNTGELFF
TRBV10-3	-	TRBJ1-1	TRBD1	TGTGCCATCAGTGAAACAGGGGTGGGCACTGAAGCTTTCTTT	CAISETGVGTEAFF
TRBV5-5	-	TRBJ1-1	-	TGTGCCAGCAGCTTGACAGGGAACACTGAAGCTTTCTTT	CASSLTGNTEAFF
TRBV7-8	-	TRBJ2-7	TRBD1	TGTGCCAGCAGCTTAAGGCGGGACAGGGGCTACGAGCAGTACTTC	CASSLRRDRGYEQYF
TRBV6-6	-	TRBJ2-7	TRBD2	TGTGCCAGCACCATAGGGGAGGGGCGTAAGGAGCAGTACTTC	CASTIGEGRKEQYF
TRBV7-9	-	TRBJ2-7	TRBD1	TGTGCCAGCAGTCCGGGACAGGTGTATATATCGCACTTC	CASSPGQVYISHF
TRBV6-5	-	TRBJ2-3	TRBD2	TGTGCCAGCAGTTATCGAGGGGACTACACAGATACGCAGTATTTT	CASSYRGDYTDTQYF
TRBV29-1	-	TRBJ2-3	-	TGCAGCGTTTGGGGGGCCCCTCTCACAGATACGCAGTATTTT	CSVWGAPLTDTQYF
TRBV6-6	-	TRBJ2-7	TRBD2	TGTGCCAGCAGTTACGGGGGACTAGATTACGAGCAGTACTTC	CASSYGGLDYEQYF
TRBV6-1	-	TRBJ2-1	-	TGTGCCAGCAGTGAAGCGCGTAGGTATAGCTCCTACAATGAGCAGTTCTTC	CASSEARRYSSYNEQFF
TRBV7-2	-	TRBJ2-7	TRBD2	TGTGCCAGCAGCCCCCAGCGGGGGCGCTCCTACGAGCAGTACTTC	CASSPQRGRSYEQYF
TRBV28	-	TRBJ1-5	-	TGTGCCAGCACCGAGGGGGGTGGGAATCAGCCCCAGCATTTT	CASTEGGGNQPQHF
TRBV6-1	-	TRBJ2-7	-	TGTGCCAGCATCAACGGCCACGAGCAGTACTTC	CASINGHEQYF
TRBV30	-	TRBJ1-1	-	TGTGCCTGGAGTGTCGGACATCTGAACACTGAAGCTTTCTTT	CAWSVGHLNTEAFF